The sequence of this T cell receptor (beta chain) was determined in a study of blood T cells in healthy people across ages. Then a second PCR, running roughly 7 to 11 cycles, was carried out with a sample-barcoded 5' primer and a J-beta primer mix. Each sample yielded at least 2.5 million CDR3-containing paired-end reads. TCRdb ran MiXCR on the 5' RACE reads and lists one entry per CDR3 protein. The sample includes some 940,000 distinct CDR3 sequences, just under 30% of them seen just once. V lost 5 bases and J lost 6, with 10 bases in between. This CDR3 has 12 residues. Per the germline V gene, CDR1 is SEHNR and CDR2 is FQNEAQ (reference sequence). This clonotype was observed many times. The draw of peripheral blood yielded ten milliliters from each donor. This sample also appeared in a second study, on T cells of mothers and their children. That publication notes: For the second PCR, the M1S primer put in sample barcodes and 2-4 random nucleotides.

The receptor's source is a woman aged 40 to 49 in good health. Sequencing input: blood. The chain employs TRBV7-9 and TRBJ1-2, with D unresolved. DNA for the CDR3: TGTGCCAGCAGCCCCAACTCGGATGGCTACACCTTC. It yields the protein CASSPNSDGYTF.